These T cell receptor beta chains were read from a single sample in a study of cytomegalovirus exposure and HLA in healthy donors. Data came from immunoSEQ multiplex PCR; TCRdb stores just in-frame clones and leaves some out. The sample includes some 110,000 clones, about 13% of them seen just once. The sequenced material came from PBMCs. These receptors were collected from a middle-aged man in good health and CMV-seropositive. Both conserved end residues are part of each CDR3. D genes are given only for firm matches. Clone size is stated in some rows and not others, as once, few, many or a class when expanded.

J	size	D	V	CDR3	DNA
TRBJ2-3	NA	NA	TRBV4-1	CASSQDILGHTDTQYF	TGCGCCAGCAGCCAAGATATCCTGGGACACACAGATACGCAGTATTTT
TRBJ1-1	NA	NA	TRBV5-1	CASSSRVRGQLNTEAFF	TGCGCCAGCAGTTCAAGGGTCCGTGGACAATTGAACACTGAAGCTTTCTTT
TRBJ1-5	NA	NA	TRBV27	CASSPKGVQPQHF	TGTGCCAGCAGTCCGAAGGGGGTTCAGCCCCAGCATTTT
TRBJ1-1	NA	NA	TRBV12-5	CASGLVRRAPGTEAFF	TGTGCTAGTGGTTTGGTACGGAGGGCCCCGGGTACTGAAGCTTTCTTT
TRBJ1-1	NA	NA	TRBV5-1	CASSLVQGEGTEAFF	TGCGCCAGCAGCTTGGTCCAGGGTGAAGGGACTGAAGCTTTCTTT
TRBJ2-5	NA	TRBD2	TRBV19	CASSGLEETQYF	TGTGCCAGTAGTGGACTAGAGGAGACCCAGTACTTC
TRBJ1-1	few	TRBD1	TRBV7-9	CASSPGQGMNTEAFF	TGTGCCAGCAGCCCAGGACAGGGGATGAACACTGAAGCTTTCTTT
TRBJ1-1	NA	TRBD1	TRBV6-6	CASSYTGTGNTEAFF	TGTGCCAGCAGTTACACCGGGACAGGGAACACTGAAGCTTTCTTT
TRBJ2-7	NA	TRBD1	TRBV7-2	CASSTGQGGSYEQYF	TGTGCCAGCAGCACGGGACAGGGAGGGTCCTACGAGCAGTACTTC
TRBJ1-2	NA	NA	TRBV15	CATSRATGIYGYTF	TGTGCCACCAGCAGAGCTACAGGGATCTATGGCTACACCTTC